This T cell receptor delta chain comes out of a study of Vδ1+ human thymocytes. Study-wide results and caveats: Thymic TRG and TRD repertoires appeared highly polyclonal.

RNA was extracted from the cells and then reverse transcribed. The CDR3 regions were amplified by multiplex PCR from V-gene primers to a constant-region primer. TCRdb applied CATT to the multiplex PCR reads for clone calling. The sample shows tens of thousands of delta-chain clones, about 29% of them seen only once. This CDR3 region has 20 residues. V was shortened by 1 base and J by 2 bases, with 26 bases between the two germline ends. CDR1 and CDR2 from the germline V gene are TSWWSYY and QGS. By share of the sample, this clone is medium-sized. Antigen: not known. The sample holds other DNA sequences that translate to the same CDR3.

The sequence derives from a boy younger than two who had congenital heart surgery. This sequence joins TRDV1 and TRDJ1, with D hard to call. Sequenced sample: Vdelta1+ gamma-delta thymocytes from the thymus. Described subset: FACS-sorted CD3+ TCRalphabeta- TCRVdelta1+ TCRVdelta2- thymocytes. The CDR3 nucleotides are TGTGCTCTTGGGGAACGAAGCCTAGGACAGGCTCCAACAAAAACCGATAAACTCATCTTT. This gives the protein CALGERSLGQAPTKTDKLIF.